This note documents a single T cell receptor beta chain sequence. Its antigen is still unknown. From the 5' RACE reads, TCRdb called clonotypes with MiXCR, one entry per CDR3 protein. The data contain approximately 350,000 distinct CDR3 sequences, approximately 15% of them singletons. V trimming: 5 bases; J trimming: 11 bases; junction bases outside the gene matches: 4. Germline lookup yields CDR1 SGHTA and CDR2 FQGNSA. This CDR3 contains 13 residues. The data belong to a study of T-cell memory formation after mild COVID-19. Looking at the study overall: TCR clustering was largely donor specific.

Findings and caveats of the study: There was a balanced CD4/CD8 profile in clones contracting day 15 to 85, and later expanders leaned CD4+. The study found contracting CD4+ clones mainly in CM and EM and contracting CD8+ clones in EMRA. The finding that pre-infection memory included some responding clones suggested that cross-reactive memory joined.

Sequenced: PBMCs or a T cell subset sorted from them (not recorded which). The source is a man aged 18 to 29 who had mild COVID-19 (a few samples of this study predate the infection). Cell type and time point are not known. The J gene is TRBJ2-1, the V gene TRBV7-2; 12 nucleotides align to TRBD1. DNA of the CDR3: TGTGCCAGCAGCCCCGGGACAGGGGGCAAGCAGTTCTTC. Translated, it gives CASSPGTGGKQFF.